These T cell receptor beta chains were read from a single sample in a study of response to subunit inactivated influenza vaccine. TCRdb re-called the RT-PCR reads through MiXCR, storing one row per CDR3 protein. The sample shows 500,000 or so distinct CDR3 sequences, approximately 16% of them seen only once. The sequences come from CD4+ T cells sorted from PBMCs, collected around 25 months after vaccination. The receptors here all came from a man between 50 and 75 years old who received an inactivated influenza vaccine. CDR3s include the opening cysteine and the closing phenylalanine or tryptophan. Clone size is not always given. Where it is, it says once, few, many or a class for expanded clones.

>TRBJ1-4|TRBV12-3/TRBV12-4|-
CASRRQYTNEKLFF
>TRBJ1-1|TRBV7-9|few
CASSSETEAFF
>TRBJ1-2|TRBV29-1|many
CSVGTPRQGARGYTF
>TRBJ2-1|TRBV4-3|-
CASSQAGTGGNEQFF
>TRBJ2-3|TRBV10-1|few
CASSESTATDTQYF
>TRBJ2-3|TRBV4-2|few
CASSQARTPDTQYF
>TRBJ1-2|TRBV29-1|-
CSVTGTGGVGYTF
>TRBJ2-7|TRBV14|few
CASSQDGTLTYEQYF
>TRBJ2-5|TRBV3-1|few
CASSQGGTDQETQYF
>TRBJ2-7|TRBV6-2/TRBV6-3|few
CASSYGTGRYEQYF
>TRBJ2-1|TRBV5-1|few
CASSPAGGLAGPNEQFF
>TRBJ2-1|TRBV20-1|few
CSATGGANEQFF
>TRBJ2-3|TRBV29-1|few
CSVGRRADTQYF
>TRBJ2-3|TRBV10-3|many
CAISDGTSGTDTQYF
>TRBJ2-1|TRBV4-3|-
CASSPGLAGVTNEQFF
>TRBJ1-2|TRBV5-4|few
CASSLDGLGYGYTF
>TRBJ2-2|TRBV6-1|few
CASRASGGGTGELFF
>TRBJ1-3|TRBV27|-
CASSSGRDKGNTIYF
>TRBJ1-5|TRBV30|-
CAWSYRDSNQPQHF
>TRBJ2-3|TRBV10-3|few
CAISAFSTDTQYF
>TRBJ2-1|TRBV4-3|few
CASSHGTSGHNEQFF
>TRBJ2-2|TRBV9|few
CASSPTGIRNTGELFF
>TRBJ2-2|TRBV4-1|few
CASSRHPTQGGELFF
>TRBJ1-5|TRBV6-2/TRBV6-3|few
CASSQQGIDDQPQHF
>TRBJ2-1|TRBV11-2|-
CASSLRGIAASRSDNEQFF
>TRBJ2-3|TRBV24-1|-
CATSDLALAGTDTQYF
>TRBJ2-7|TRBV25-1|few
CASSEGQSSYEQYF
>TRBJ2-7|TRBV2|-
CASSRQGGEAYEQYF
>TRBJ2-3|TRBV2|-
CASSPRGLAGGPTDTQYF
>TRBJ2-5|TRBV20-1|-
CSAGDLTSNQETQYF
>TRBJ2-1|TRBV20-1|-
CSASTGRAFNEQFF
>TRBJ2-1|TRBV6-2/TRBV6-3|-
CASSSQLAENYNEQFF
>TRBJ1-1|TRBV20-1|-
CSARTGAVKAFF
>TRBJ2-7|TRBV7-2|many
CASSRRTGRSPEQYF
>TRBJ2-7|TRBV12-3/TRBV12-4|many
CASSHDVYEQYF
>TRBJ2-7|TRBV24-1|-
CATSGMGGEQYF
>TRBJ1-5|TRBV7-2|-
CASSLVGTGGQPQHF
>TRBJ2-7|TRBV14|-
CASSQMGDGNYEQYF
>TRBJ1-2|TRBV12-3/TRBV12-4|many
CASSLFLQGGGYTF
>TRBJ2-1|TRBV9|few
CASSVSSTGRSEQFF
>TRBJ2-3|TRBV7-9|few
CASSLAPSAGGPDTQYF
>TRBJ2-7|TRBV2|many
CASSRDRNYEQYF
>TRBJ1-1|TRBV6-1|few
CASRQRAIPGPSGEAFF
>TRBJ2-7|TRBV11-2|-
CASSLVRVPGGHEQYF
>TRBJ1-1|TRBV7-2|-
CASSSPPGTVDTEAFF
>TRBJ1-5|TRBV20-1|-
CSAPPRQSNQPQHF
>TRBJ2-3|TRBV6-1|few
CASRRSGVSLADTQYF
>TRBJ2-3|TRBV11-2|many
CASSEGQLSTDTQYF
>TRBJ2-1|TRBV10-2|-
CASSRVVLNYNEQFF
>TRBJ2-7|TRBV28|-
CASSAAGLSSYEQYF
>TRBJ2-5|TRBV5-5|-
CASSLGNGGWETQYF
>TRBJ2-2|TRBV7-9|few
CASSLDWGQNLTGELFF
>TRBJ2-7|TRBV4-1|-
CASSHLRGTESYEQYF
>TRBJ2-7|TRBV4-3|few
CASSQDLGQASYEQYF
>TRBJ2-3|TRBV10-3|-
CATRRDSGTDTQYF
>TRBJ2-5|TRBV7-3|few
CASSQTGSHPPTQYF
>TRBJ1-3|TRBV20-1|few
CSANRDRGQDTIYF
>TRBJ1-1|TRBV12-3/TRBV12-4|-
CASSLGSLIQAFF
>TRBJ2-5|TRBV6-6|-
CASRRVGEETQYF